These 5 T cell receptor beta chains were all obtained from the same sample, sequenced in a study of T cells after yellow fever vaccination. TCRdb reprocessed the 5' RACE reads with MiXCR, giving one entry per CDR3 protein. The sample contains a few hundred thousand distinct CDR3 sequences, approximately 4% of which appear only once. The sequencing used PBMCs, collected 5 days after the yellow fever booster vaccination. The receptors were gathered from a man between 18 and 35 years old who received the YFV17D yellow fever vaccine.

In its sample, this clonotype was seen a few times. The V and J genes are TRBV5-5 and TRBJ2-3; TRBD1 agrees at 9 bases. Trimming cost V 1 base and J 2 bases; bases outside gene matches: 11. CDR3 length: 18 residues. Germline V CDR1 and CDR2: SGHKS, YYEKEE (reference sequence). Here the CDR3 reads CASSLRDREGYFTDTQYF. The CDR3 DNA sequence: TGTGCCAGCAGCTTGAGGGACAGGGAGGGCTACTTCACAGATACGCAGTATTTT.

The sample holds a few counts of this clonotype. The chain links TRBV3-1 to TRBJ2-5, with 10 bases aligning to TRBD2. Germline V CDR1 and CDR2: LGHDT, YNNKEL (reference sequence). V shed 1 base and J 4 bases; nucleotides not matched to a gene: 6. The CDR3 is 16 residues long. In DNA, the CDR3 is TGTGCCAGCAGCCAAGGGCTAGCGGGGGTTGTAGAGACCCAGTACTTC. Protein: CASSQGLAGVVETQYF.

About this clonotype itself: This may be a read error, as it is one base from a much larger clone. This rearrangement joins TRBV29-1 to TRBJ2-2; the D gene is possibly TRBD2 (7 bases). The germline gives CDR1 SQVTM, CDR2 ANQGSEA. The CDR3 runs 14 residues. The CDR3 DNA follows: TGCTGCGTGGGGGCAGCGGGGACGTCCGGGGAGCTGTTTTTT. Protein sequence: CCVGAAGTSGELFF.

This clonotype was seen repeatedly, ten times or more. This chain joins TRBV7-8 and TRBJ2-5; 7 positions agree with TRBD1. From germline, CDR1 is SGHVS and CDR2 FQNEAQ. The CDR3 has 12 residues. Trimming took 8 bases from V and 5 from J; bases not matched to a gene: 5. The CDR3 is CASGRDSETQYF. In nucleotides, the CDR3 is TGTGCCAGCGGACGGGACAGTGAGACCCAGTACTTC.

The genes are TRBV11-2 and TRBJ2-1; 15 bases fit TRBD2. Unmatched junction bases numbered 4, after V lost 4 bases and J lost 9 bases. Germline assignment: CDR1 SGHAT and CDR2 FQNNGV. The CDR3 contains 15 residues. The CDR3 DNA reads TGTGCCAGCAGCTGGACTAGCGGGGGGGCAGGTGAGCAGTTCTTC. Translating gives CASSWTSGGAGEQFF.